The clone carrying this T cell receptor (beta chain) was found a few times. Antigen: not known. TCRdb redid the calling of the RACE reads with MiXCR, one entry per CDR3 protein. Of roughly 200,000 distinct CDR3 sequences detected, approximately 20% appear once; the ten largest clones hold approximately 6.7%. This entry is derived from a study of human T cells and chemical hapten exposure. After removal of 7 bases from V and 3 bases from J, the junction contained 11 bases not matched to a gene. The CDR3 contains 16 residues. Time point described: patch test 1, 2 weeks after DPC sensitization. This sample's treatment: therapeutic diphenylcyclopropenone sensitization with weekly scalp DPC. The study enrolled 18 to 70-year-old alopecia patients suitable for DPC. Unfractionated whole blood served as the source for total RNA extraction. Findings of the study overall: The count of PT1 expanded TCRs correlated positively with patch test score.

V gene TRBV12-3 or TRBV12-4 combines with J gene TRBJ2-7, with 11 bases lining up with TRBD1. The specimen was whole blood, collected in connection with sensitization to the hapten diphenylcyclopropenone (DPC). This clonotype was sampled from a woman aged 45-59 years with alopecia areata. Some clones in this sample may be carry-over from other donors' samples. CDR3 loop: CASTPGGTGGDYEQYF. The CDR3 DNA sequence: TGTGCCAGCACCCCCGGGGGGACAGGGGGAGACTACGAGCAGTACTTC.